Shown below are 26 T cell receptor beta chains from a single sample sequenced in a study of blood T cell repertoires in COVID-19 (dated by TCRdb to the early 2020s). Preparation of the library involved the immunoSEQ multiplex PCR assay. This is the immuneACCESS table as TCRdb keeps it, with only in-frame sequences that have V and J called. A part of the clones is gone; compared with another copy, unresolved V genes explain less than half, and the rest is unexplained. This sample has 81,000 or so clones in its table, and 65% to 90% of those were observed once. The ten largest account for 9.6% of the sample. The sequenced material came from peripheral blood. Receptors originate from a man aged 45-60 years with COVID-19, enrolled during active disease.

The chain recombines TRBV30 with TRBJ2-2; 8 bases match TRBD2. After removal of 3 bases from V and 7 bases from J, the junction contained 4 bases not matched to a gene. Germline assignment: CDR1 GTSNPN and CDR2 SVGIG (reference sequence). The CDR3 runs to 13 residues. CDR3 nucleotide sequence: TGTGCCTGGAGGCGGAGCGGGAGCGGGGAGCTGTTTTTT. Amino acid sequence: CAWRRSGSGELFF.

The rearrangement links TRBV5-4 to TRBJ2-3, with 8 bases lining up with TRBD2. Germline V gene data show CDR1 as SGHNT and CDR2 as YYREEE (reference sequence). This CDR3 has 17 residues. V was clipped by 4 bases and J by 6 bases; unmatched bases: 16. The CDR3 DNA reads TGTGCCAGCAGCCCACCCGAAAGCGGGAGATTCGTCGATACGCAGTATTTT. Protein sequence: CASSPPESGRFVDTQYF.

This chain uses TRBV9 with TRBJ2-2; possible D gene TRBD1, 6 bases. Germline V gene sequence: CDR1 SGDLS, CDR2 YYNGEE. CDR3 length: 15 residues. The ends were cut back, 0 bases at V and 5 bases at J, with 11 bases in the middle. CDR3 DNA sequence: TGTGCCAGCAGCGTAGCCGAACAGGGAACCGGGGAGCTGTTTTTT. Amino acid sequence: CASSVAEQGTGELFF.

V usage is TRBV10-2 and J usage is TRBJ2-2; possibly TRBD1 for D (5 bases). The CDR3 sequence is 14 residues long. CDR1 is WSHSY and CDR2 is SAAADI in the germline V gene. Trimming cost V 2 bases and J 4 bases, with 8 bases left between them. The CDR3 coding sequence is TGCGCCAGCAGTGAGCTGGGGCGCACCGGGGAGCTGTTTTTT. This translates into CASSELGRTGELFF.

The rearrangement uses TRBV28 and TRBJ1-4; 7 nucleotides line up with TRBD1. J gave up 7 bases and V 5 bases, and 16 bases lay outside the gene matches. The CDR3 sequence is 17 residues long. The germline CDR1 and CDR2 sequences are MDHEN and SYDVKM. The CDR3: CASSTPPQQGWGEKLFF. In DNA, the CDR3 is TGTGCCAGCAGTACACCCCCGCAACAGGGGTGGGGTGAAAAACTGTTTTTT. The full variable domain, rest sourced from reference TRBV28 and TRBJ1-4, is DVKVTQSSRYLVKRTGEKVFLECVQDMDHENMFWYRQDPGLGLRLIYFSYDVKMKEKGDIPEGYSVSREKKERFSLILESASTNQTSMYLCASSTPPQQGWGEKLFFGSGTQLSVL.

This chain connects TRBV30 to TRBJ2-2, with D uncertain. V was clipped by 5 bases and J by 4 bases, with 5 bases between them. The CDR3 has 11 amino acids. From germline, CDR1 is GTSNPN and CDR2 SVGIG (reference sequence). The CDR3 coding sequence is TGTGCCTGGGCGCGCACCGGGGAGCTGTTTTTT. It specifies CAWARTGELFF.

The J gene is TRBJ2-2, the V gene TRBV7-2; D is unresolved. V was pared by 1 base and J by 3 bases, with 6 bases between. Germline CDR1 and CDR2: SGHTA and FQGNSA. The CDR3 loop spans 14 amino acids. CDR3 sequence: CASSLGQYTGELFF. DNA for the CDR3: TGTGCCAGCAGCTTAGGACAATACACCGGGGAGCTGTTTTTT. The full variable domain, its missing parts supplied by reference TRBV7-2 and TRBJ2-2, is GAGVSQSPSNKVTEKGKDVELRCDPISGHTALYWYRQSLGQGLEFLIYFQGNSAPDKSGLPSDRFSAERTGGSVSTLTIQRTQQEDSAVYLCASSLGQYTGELFFGEGSRLTVL.

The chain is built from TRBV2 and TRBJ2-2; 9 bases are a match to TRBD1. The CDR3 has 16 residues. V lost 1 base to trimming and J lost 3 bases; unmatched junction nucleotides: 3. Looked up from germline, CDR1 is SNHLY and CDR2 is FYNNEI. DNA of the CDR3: TGTGCCAGCAGTGAAGGGGACAGGGTCGACACCGGGGAGCTGTTTTTT. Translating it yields CASSEGDRVDTGELFF.

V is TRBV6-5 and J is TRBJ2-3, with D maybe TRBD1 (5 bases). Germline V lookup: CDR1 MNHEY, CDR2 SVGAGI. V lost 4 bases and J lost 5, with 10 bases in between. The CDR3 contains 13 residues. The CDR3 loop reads CASSLTAVDTQYF. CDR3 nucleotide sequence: TGTGCCAGCAGTTTGACAGCAGTAGATACGCAGTATTTT.

CDR3 amino acids: CASRWLAQETQYF. The CDR3 DNA reads as TGCGCCAGCAGATGGCTAGCACAAGAGACCCAGTACTTC. This rearrangement joins TRBV5-1 to TRBJ2-5; maybe TRBD2 (5 bases). The V end lost 5 bases, the J end lost 2 bases, and 10 bases lay between the germline ends. The CDR3 covers 13 residues. Germline assignment: CDR1 SGHRS and CDR2 YFSETQ.

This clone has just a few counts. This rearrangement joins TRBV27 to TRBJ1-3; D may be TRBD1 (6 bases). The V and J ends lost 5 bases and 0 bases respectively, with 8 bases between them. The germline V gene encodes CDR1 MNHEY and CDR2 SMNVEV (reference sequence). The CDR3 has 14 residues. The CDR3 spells CASSPGASGNTIYF. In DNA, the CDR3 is TGTGCCAGCAGTCCAGGGGCCTCTGGAAACACCATATATTTT.

Written as DNA, the CDR3 is TGTGCCAGCAGCAGGGGACTAGCGGGAGTCTCCTACGAGCAGTACTTC. Translation: CASSRGLAGVSYEQYF. The rearrangement links TRBV28 to TRBJ2-7; 14 nucleotides agree with TRBD2. Germline trimming cut 6 bases from V and 0 bases from J; bases unmatched to any gene: 4. CDR3 length: 16 residues. In germline, CDR1 is MDHEN, CDR2 SYDVKM.

DNA for the CDR3: TGTGCCAGCAGCTTCGGTTTCGGGACAGGGGGCTTCGGGGAGCTGTTTTTT. This translates into CASSFGFGTGGFGELFF. The rearrangement joins TRBV5-8 to TRBJ2-2, with 12 bases matching TRBD1. CDR1 SGHTS and CDR2 YDEGEE come from the germline V gene. V dropped 2 bases and J dropped 7; count of bases not matched to a gene: 9. CDR3 length: 17 residues.

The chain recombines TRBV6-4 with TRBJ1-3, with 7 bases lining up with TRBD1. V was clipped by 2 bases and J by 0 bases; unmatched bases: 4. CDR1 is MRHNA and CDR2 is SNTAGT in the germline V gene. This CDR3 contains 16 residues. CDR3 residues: CASSDPGQCSGNTIYF. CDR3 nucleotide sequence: TGTGCCAGCAGTGACCCGGGACAGTGCTCTGGAAACACCATATATTTT.

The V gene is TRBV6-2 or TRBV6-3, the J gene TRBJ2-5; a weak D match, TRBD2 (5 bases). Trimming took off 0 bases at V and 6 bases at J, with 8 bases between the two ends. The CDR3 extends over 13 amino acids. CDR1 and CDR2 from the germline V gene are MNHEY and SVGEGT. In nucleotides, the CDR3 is TGTGCCAGCAGTTACTCGCGAGGGCAGACCCAGTACTTC. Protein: CASSYSRGQTQYF.

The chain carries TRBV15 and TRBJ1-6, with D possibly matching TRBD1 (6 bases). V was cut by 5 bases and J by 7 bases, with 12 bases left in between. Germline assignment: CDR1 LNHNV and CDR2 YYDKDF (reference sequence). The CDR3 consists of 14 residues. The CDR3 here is CATSPGQENSPLHF. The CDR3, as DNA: TGTGCCACCAGCCCGGGACAAGAAAATTCACCCCTCCACTTT.

CDR3 protein: CASSLGSGKGGTYNEQFF. In DNA form, the CDR3 reads TGTGCCAGCAGTCTTGGTAGCGGGAAAGGCGGAACCTACAATGAGCAGTTCTTC. The chain has TRBV27 and TRBJ2-1, with 8 bases matching TRBD2. There are 18 residues in the CDR3. Germline assignment: CDR1 MNHEY and CDR2 SMNVEV (reference sequence). J lost 2 bases, V lost 5 bases, and 14 bases had no gene match.

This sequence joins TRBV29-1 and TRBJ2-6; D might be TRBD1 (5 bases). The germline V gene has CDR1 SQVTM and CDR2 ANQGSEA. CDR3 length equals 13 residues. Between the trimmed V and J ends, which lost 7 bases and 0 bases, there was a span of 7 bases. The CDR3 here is CSAGASGANVLTF. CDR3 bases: TGCAGCGCTGGGGCCTCTGGGGCCAACGTCCTGACTTTC.

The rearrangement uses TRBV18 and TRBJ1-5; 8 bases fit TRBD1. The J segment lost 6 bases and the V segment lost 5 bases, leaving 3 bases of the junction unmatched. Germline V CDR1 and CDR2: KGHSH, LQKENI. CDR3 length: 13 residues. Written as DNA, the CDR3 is TGTGCCAGCTCAGCGGACAGGGCTCAGCCCCAGCATTTT. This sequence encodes CASSADRAQPQHF.

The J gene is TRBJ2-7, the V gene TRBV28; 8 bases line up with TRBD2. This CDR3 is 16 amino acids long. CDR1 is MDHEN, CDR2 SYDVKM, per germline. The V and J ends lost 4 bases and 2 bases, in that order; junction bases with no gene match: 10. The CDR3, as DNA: TGTGCCAGCAGTTCCCCCGGCGGGAGGAAACCCTACGAGCAGTACTTC. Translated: CASSSPGGRKPYEQYF. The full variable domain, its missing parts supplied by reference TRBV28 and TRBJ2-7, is DVKVTQSSRYLVKRTGEKVFLECVQDMDHENMFWYRQDPGLGLRLIYFSYDVKMKEKGDIPEGYSVSREKKERFSLILESASTNQTSMYLCASSSPGGRKPYEQYFGPGTRLTVT.

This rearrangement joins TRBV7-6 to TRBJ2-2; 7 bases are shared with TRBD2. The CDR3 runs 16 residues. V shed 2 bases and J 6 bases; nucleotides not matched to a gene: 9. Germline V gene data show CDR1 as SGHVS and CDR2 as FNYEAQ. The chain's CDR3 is CASSLNGREVAGELFF. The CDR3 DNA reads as TGTGCCAGCAGCTTAAATGGCCGGGAGGTGGCCGGGGAGCTGTTTTTT.

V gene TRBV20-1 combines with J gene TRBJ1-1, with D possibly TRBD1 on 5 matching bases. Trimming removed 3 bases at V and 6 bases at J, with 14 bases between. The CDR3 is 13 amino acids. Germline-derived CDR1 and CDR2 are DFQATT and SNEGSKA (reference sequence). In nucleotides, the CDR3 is TGCAGTGCTAGTGGAACTGTGGGGCCTGAAGCTTTCTTT. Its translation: CSASGTVGPEAFF.

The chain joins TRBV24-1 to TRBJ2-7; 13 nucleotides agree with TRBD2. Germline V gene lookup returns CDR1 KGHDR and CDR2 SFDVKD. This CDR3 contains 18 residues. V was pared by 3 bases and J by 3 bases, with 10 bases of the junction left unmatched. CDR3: CATSDAKVGTSGIYEQYF. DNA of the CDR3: TGTGCCACCAGTGATGCAAAGGTTGGGACTAGCGGGATCTACGAGCAGTACTTC.

CDR3 in DNA: TGTGCCAGCAGTTACGTCGGGGGGCCGGCCAATGAGCAGTTCTTC. It codes for CASSYVGGPANEQFF. V usage is TRBV6-6 and J usage is TRBJ2-1, with D maybe TRBD2 (7 bases). Trimming removed 2 bases from V and 6 bases from J, with 14 bases in between. CDR1 MNHNY and CDR2 SVGAGI come from the germline V gene (reference sequence). CDR3 length: 15 residues.

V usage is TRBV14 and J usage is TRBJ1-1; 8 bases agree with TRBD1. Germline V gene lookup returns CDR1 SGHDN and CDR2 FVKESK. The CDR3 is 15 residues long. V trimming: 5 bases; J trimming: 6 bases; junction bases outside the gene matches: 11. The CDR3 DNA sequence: TGTGCCAGCAGCTTACGAACAGGGGGATTGGCTGAAGCTTTCTTT. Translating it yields CASSLRTGGLAEAFF. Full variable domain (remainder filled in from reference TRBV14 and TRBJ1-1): EAGVTQFPSHSVIEKGQTVTLRCDPISGHDNLYWYRRVMGKEIKFLLHFVKESKQDESGMPNNRFLAERTGGTYSTLKVQPAELEDSGVYFCASSLRTGGLAEAFFGQGTRLTVV.

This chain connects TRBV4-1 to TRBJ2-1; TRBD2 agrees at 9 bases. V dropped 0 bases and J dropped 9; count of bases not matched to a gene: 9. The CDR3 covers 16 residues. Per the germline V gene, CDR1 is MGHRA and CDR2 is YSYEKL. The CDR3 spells CASSQDRVAGAREQFF. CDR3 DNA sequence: TGCGCCAGCAGCCAAGATCGTGTAGCGGGAGCCCGTGAGCAGTTCTTC.